The source of this T cell receptor beta chain is a study of blood T cell repertoires in COVID-19. The overall study: The origin of the acute and convalescent COVID-19 samples was the United States, Italy and Spain.

Enrollment of patients from Seattle took place during active infection, with longitudinal follow-up. Germline CDR1 reads LNHDA; CDR2 reads SQIVND (reference sequence). This CDR3 spans 14 amino acids. With 1 base removed from V and 0 bases from J, the gap between germline ends came to 6 bases. The authors' processing: Amplification from reference gene primers served as the basis for estimated nucleated cell counts. Method: immunoSEQ multiplex PCR; TCRdb's copy keeps in-frame clones and lacks some. V, J and clone size are those of that table, while D and trimming were read from the DNA. The sample lists 120,000 or so clones, roughly four fifths occurring once.

The chain links TRBV19 to TRBJ1-1, with TRBD1 as a possible D gene (6 bases). Specimen: peripheral blood. This TCR came from a young man with COVID-19, enrolled during active disease. CDR3 residues: CASSIGQVNTEAFF. The DNA of the CDR3 is TGTGCCAGTAGTATAGGACAGGTGAACACTGAAGCTTTCTTT.